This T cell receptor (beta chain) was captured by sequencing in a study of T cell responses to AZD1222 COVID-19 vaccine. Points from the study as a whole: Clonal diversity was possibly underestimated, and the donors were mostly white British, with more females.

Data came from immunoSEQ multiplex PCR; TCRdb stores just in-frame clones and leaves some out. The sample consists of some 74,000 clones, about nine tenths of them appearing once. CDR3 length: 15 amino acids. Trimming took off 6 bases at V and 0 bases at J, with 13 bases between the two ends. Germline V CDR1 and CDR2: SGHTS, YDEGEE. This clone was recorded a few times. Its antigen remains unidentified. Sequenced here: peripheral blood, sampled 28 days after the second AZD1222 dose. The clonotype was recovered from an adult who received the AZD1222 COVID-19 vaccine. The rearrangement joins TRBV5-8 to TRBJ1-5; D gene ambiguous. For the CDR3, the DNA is TGTGCCAGCAACCTTGGCGGGGATAGCAATCAGCCCCAGCATTTT. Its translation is CASNLGGDSNQPQHF.